The rows below give T cell receptor beta chains drawn from one sample of a study of OX40 agonist ivuxolimab in advanced cancers. Sequencing used immunoSEQ multiplex PCR; TCRdb keeps in-frame clones, though not all of them. The profile shows roughly 150,000 clones, 85% to 95% of them singletons. The sequenced sample was CD4+ or CD8+ T cells sorted from blood, obtained in a trial of the OX40 agonist ivuxolimab. The source is an adult with an advanced solid tumor such as melanoma, head and neck, liver or kidney cancer. Each CDR3 is given with its conserved first and last residue. A D gene is named only where the DNA matches it firmly. Clone size appears in some rows only: once, few, many, or a class for an expanded clone.

CDR3 DNA | CDR3 protein | J gene | D gene | V gene | clone size
TGCGCCAGCAGCTTGAGCGGGACTAGCGTGGAGACCCAGTACTTC | CASSLSGTSVETQYF | TRBJ2-5 | TRBD2 | TRBV5-1 | -
TGTGCCAGCAGTTCCGTCGGGACAGGCGACGGGACGGGAGAAAAACTGTTTTTT | CASSSVGTGDGTGEKLFF | TRBJ1-4 | TRBD1 | TRBV28 | -
TGCGCCAGCAGCCCCGGGACAGGGGGCGCTGGGGAAAAACTGTTTTTT | CASSPGTGGAGEKLFF | TRBJ1-4 | TRBD1 | TRBV5-1 | once
TGTGCCAGCAGCTTAGTTTTGCAGGTACCTGGGGCCAACGTCCTGACTTTC | CASSLVLQVPGANVLTF | TRBJ2-6 | - | TRBV7-9 | -
TGTGCCAGCAGTGTCCCACCTCGGTATTTT | CASSVPPRYF | TRBJ2-3 | - | TRBV2 | -
TGTGCCAGCAGCGCCCGCCCGGGGGGTCAGCCCCAGCATTTT | CASSARPGGQPQHF | TRBJ1-5 | - | TRBV5-5 | -
TGCGCCAGCAGCCAAGTACCAGGGACCGGGGAGCTGTTTTTT | CASSQVPGTGELFF | TRBJ2-2 | - | TRBV4-1 | -
TGCGCCAGCAGCTCGGGTGGAGGGGGCGAGGCTGAAAAACTGTTTTTT | CASSSGGGGEAEKLFF | TRBJ1-4 | TRBD1 | TRBV5-1 | -
TGTGCCAGCAGGGCCGGACAGGGGACTAATGAAAAACTGTTTTTT | CASRAGQGTNEKLFF | TRBJ1-4 | TRBD1 | TRBV5-6 | -
TGTGCCTGGAGTAGTGGCCCAATGTGGCCCCAGCATTTT | CAWSSGPMWPQHF | TRBJ1-5 | - | TRBV30 | -
TGTGCCAGTAGAACCGGGACCACCGGGGAGCTGTTTTTT | CASRTGTTGELFF | TRBJ2-2 | - | TRBV19 | -
TGCGCCAGCAGCGGCCTTCGATCGAACACTGAAGCTTTCTTT | CASSGLRSNTEAFF | TRBJ1-1 | - | TRBV5-1 | -
TGTGCCAGCAGAGGAACGATCGAGCAGTACTTC | CASRGTIEQYF | TRBJ2-7 | - | TRBV6-5 | -
TGTGCCAGCACCCCACAGGAGAAGAACACTGAAGCTTTCTTT | CASTPQEKNTEAFF | TRBJ1-1 | - | TRBV6-5 | few
TGTGCCAGCAGCGTAGGGGCGGGATGGGGCAATGAGCAGTTCTTC | CASSVGAGWGNEQFF | TRBJ2-1 | - | TRBV9 | -
TGTGCCAGCTCACTCTATCCCCCCGCGAGGGATGTCTTACGAGAGCAGTACTTC | CASSLYPPARDVLREQYF | TRBJ2-7 | - | TRBV18 | -
TGTGCCAGCAGCCCTAGACAGGGATGGAACCTTTTGAACACTGAAGCTTTCTTT | CASSPRQGWNLLNTEAFF | TRBJ1-1 | TRBD1 | TRBV7-8 | once